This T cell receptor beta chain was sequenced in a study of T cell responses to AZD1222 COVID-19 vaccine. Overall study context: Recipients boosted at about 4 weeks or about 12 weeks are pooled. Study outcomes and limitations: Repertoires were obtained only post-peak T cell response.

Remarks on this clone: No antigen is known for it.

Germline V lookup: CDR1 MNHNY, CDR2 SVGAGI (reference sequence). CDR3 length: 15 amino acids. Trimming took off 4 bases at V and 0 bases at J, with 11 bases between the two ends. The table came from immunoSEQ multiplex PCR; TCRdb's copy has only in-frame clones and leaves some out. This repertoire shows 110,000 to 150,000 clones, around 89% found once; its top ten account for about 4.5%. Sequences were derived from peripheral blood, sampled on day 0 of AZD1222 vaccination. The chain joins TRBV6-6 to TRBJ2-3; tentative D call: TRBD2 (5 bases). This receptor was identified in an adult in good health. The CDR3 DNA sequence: TGTGCCAGCAGTTCCCTCGGGGTAAGCACAGATACGCAGTATTTT. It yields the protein CASSSLGVSTDTQYF.